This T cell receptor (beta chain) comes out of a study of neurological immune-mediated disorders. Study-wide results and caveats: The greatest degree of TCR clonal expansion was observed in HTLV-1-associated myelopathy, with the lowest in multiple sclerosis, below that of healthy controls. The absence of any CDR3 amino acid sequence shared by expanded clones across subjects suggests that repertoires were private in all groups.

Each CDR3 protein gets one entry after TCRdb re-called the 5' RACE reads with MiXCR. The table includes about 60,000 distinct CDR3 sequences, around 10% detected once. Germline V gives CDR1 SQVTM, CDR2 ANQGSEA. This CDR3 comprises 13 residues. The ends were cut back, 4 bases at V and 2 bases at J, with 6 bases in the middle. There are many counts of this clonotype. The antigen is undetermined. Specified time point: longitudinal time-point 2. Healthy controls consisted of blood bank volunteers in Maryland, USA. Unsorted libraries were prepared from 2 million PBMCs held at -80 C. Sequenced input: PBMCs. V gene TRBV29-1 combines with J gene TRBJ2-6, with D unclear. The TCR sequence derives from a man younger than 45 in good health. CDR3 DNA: TGCAGCGTTGTGACGGCTGGGGCCAACGTCCTGACTTTC. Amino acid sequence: CSVVTAGANVLTF.